The 29 T cell receptor beta chains in this list originate from one sample, sequenced in a study of blood T cell repertoires in COVID-19. Clones were read by immunoSEQ multiplex PCR, and TCRdb kept only the in-frame ones, dropping some. The sample holds 140,000 to 150,000 clones, 81% seen once. The sequenced material came from peripheral blood. The receptors derive from a human donor with acute or convalescent COVID-19. The donor label of this sample is uncertain.

The chain is built from TRBV5-1 and TRBJ1-2; D possibly corresponds to TRBD1 (5 bases). This CDR3 region has 14 residues. The germline V gene has CDR1 SGHRS and CDR2 YFSETQ. V was clipped by 1 base and J by 6 bases, with 13 bases between them. CDR3 nucleotides: TGCGCCAGCAGCTTGCAGGGCCCGCGCGATGGCTACACCTTC. Translating gives CASSLQGPRDGYTF.

V gene TRBV15 combines with J gene TRBJ1-1; possibly TRBD1 for D (6 bases). The CDR3 contains 14 residues. CDR1 LNHNV and CDR2 YYDKDF come from the germline V gene (reference sequence). V was trimmed by 3 bases and J by 8 bases, leaving 16 bases between them. As DNA, the CDR3 is TGTGCCACCAGCAGTGGGGGATGGACAGTAGAAGCTTTCTTT. Protein: CATSSGGWTVEAFF.

This clone occurred once. The chain is built from TRBV2 and TRBJ1-2; weak D call: TRBD1 (5 bases). V was trimmed by 10 bases and J by 3 bases, leaving 12 bases between them. Germline CDR1 SNHLY, CDR2 FYNNEI. The CDR3 is 12 residues long. The CDR3 coding sequence is TGTGCCACCCGGGGGTGGGACTATGGCTACACCTTC. This sequence encodes CATRGWDYGYTF.

This clone has only one observation. The chain is built from TRBV30 and TRBJ1-6; a weak D match, TRBD1 (5 bases). Deletions cut 3 bases from V and 1 base from J, with 13 bases between. The V gene's germline CDR1 is GTSNPN and CDR2 SVGIG (reference sequence). The CDR3 runs to 16 residues. The CDR3 sequence: CAWSAQAGSYNSPLHF. The CDR3 DNA follows: TGTGCCTGGAGCGCCCAGGCAGGGTCCTATAATTCACCCCTCCACTTT.

The chain couples TRBV6-6 to TRBJ1-4; perhaps TRBD1 as D (5 bases). In germline, CDR1 is MNHNY, CDR2 SVGAGI (reference sequence). Deletions cut 3 bases from V and 4 bases from J, with 15 bases between. This CDR3 is built from 16 residues. The chain's CDR3 is CASSYGRSQVNEKLFF. CDR3 nucleotide sequence: TGTGCCAGCAGTTATGGCCGGTCACAGGTTAATGAAAAACTGTTTTTT.

With respect to this clone: With a much larger clone just one base away, this may be a read error. The chain couples TRBV11-2 to TRBJ2-2, with a weak D call TRBD2 (5 bases). V lost 5 bases, J lost 6 bases, and 10 bases lay in between. Looked up from germline, CDR1 is SGHAT and CDR2 is FQNNGV. This CDR3 spans 13 amino acids. Written as DNA, the CDR3 is TGTGCCAGCAGCCTCTCCGGGGCCGGGGAGCTGTTTTTT. Protein sequence: CASSLSGAGELFF.

The rearrangement joins TRBV12-3 or TRBV12-4 to TRBJ1-2; D not resolved. Trimming pared 3 bases from V and 8 bases from J, leaving 10 bases between. The CDR3 loop spans 12 amino acids. CDR3 sequence reads: CASSFPGIGYTF. Written as DNA, the CDR3 is TGTGCCAGCAGTTTCCCGGGGATCGGCTACACCTTC.

CDR3 protein: CATSDRRGSGGAYETQYF. Written as DNA, the CDR3 is TGTGCCACCAGTGACCGGCGTGGTAGCGGGGGGGCCTATGAGACCCAGTACTTC. The gene calls are TRBV24-1 and TRBJ2-5; TRBD2 aligns across 11 bases. This CDR3 contains 18 residues. With V trimmed by 4 bases and J by 5 bases, 14 bases remained unmatched. The V gene's germline CDR1 is KGHDR and CDR2 SFDVKD.

The chain employs TRBV12-3 or TRBV12-4 and TRBJ1-2, with D possibly TRBD1 on 5 matching bases. The CDR3 totals 12 residues. V lost 4 bases, J lost 8 bases, and 11 bases lay in between. DNA for the CDR3: TGTGCCAGCAGTTGGGACTCCCTGGGCTACACCTTC. Protein sequence: CASSWDSLGYTF.

The rearrangement links TRBV10-3 to TRBJ1-2, with TRBD1 as a possible D gene (5 bases). The CDR3 loop spans 14 amino acids. Germline CDR1 ENHRY, CDR2 SYGVKD. V shed 4 bases and J shed 4 bases, with 13 bases lying between them. As DNA, the CDR3 is TGTGCCATCAGTGTAACAGGAAGTCTCTATGGCTACACCTTC. Its protein product is CAISVTGSLYGYTF.

This clone was observed a few times. The chain couples TRBV27 to TRBJ2-6; unclear D gene. CDR3 length: 18 amino acids. V was trimmed by 4 bases and J by 1 base, leaving 17 bases between them. Germline V gene sequence: CDR1 MNHEY, CDR2 SMNVEV (reference sequence). The CDR3, as DNA: TGTGCCAGCAGTTCCCGACACCCTGTGCTGTCTGGGGCCAACGTCCTGACTTTC. Its translation: CASSSRHPVLSGANVLTF.

The rearrangement links TRBV2 to TRBJ1-6; no clear D gene. The CDR3 has 13 residues. V lost 5 bases and J lost 4, with 6 bases in between. CDR1 and CDR2 from the germline V gene are SNHLY and FYNNEI. CDR3 DNA: TGTGCCAGCAGTCGGACTTATAATTCACCCCTCCACTTT. Its protein product is CASSRTYNSPLHF.

There are a few counts of this clone. This sequence joins TRBV7-9 and TRBJ2-1; 7 positions match TRBD2. After removal of 5 bases from V and 6 bases from J, the junction contained 13 bases not matched to a gene. The CDR3 length is 16 residues. Germline V lookup: CDR1 SEHNR, CDR2 FQNEAQ (reference sequence). CDR3 protein: CASSPPTSLGGNEQFF. The CDR3 DNA follows: TGTGCCAGCAGCCCACCGACTAGCTTGGGGGGCAATGAGCAGTTCTTC.

V is TRBV5-1 and J is TRBJ1-2; possible D gene TRBD1, 6 bases. The CDR3 has 13 amino acids. Germline V lookup: CDR1 SGHRS, CDR2 YFSETQ. V shed 0 bases and J shed 4 bases, with 7 bases lying between them. DNA of the CDR3: TGCGCCAGCAGCTTGGACAGGGCCTATGGCTACACCTTC. Residues: CASSLDRAYGYTF.

V usage is TRBV6-5 and J usage is TRBJ1-1, with D uncertain. Trimming pared 4 bases from V and 3 bases from J, leaving 15 bases between. Germline assignment: CDR1 MNHEY and CDR2 SVGAGI. The CDR3 has 15 amino acids. The CDR3 sequence: CASSSSQLPYTEAFF. The CDR3 DNA follows: TGTGCCAGCAGTTCCTCACAGCTCCCCTACACTGAAGCTTTCTTT.

Only a few counts were recorded for this clone. The rearrangement uses TRBV5-4 and TRBJ2-5; D remains unclear. From germline, CDR1 is SGHNT and CDR2 YYREEE (reference sequence). The CDR3 contains 15 residues. V was shortened by 3 bases and J by 2 bases, with 14 bases between the two germline ends. The CDR3 reads CASSSSKTPQETQYF. CDR3 nucleotide sequence: TGTGCCAGCAGCTCCTCTAAGACACCTCAAGAGACCCAGTACTTC.

V usage is TRBV7-2 and J usage is TRBJ2-3; 10 bases are a match to TRBD2. Trimming cost V 4 bases and J 4 bases; bases outside gene matches: 5. There are 15 residues in the CDR3. Germline V CDR1 and CDR2: SGHTA, FQGNSA. In nucleotides, the CDR3 is TGTGCCAGCAGCTCCAGCGGGGGGGTAGCAGATACGCAGTATTTT. Translation: CASSSSGGVADTQYF.

This clone was detected only once. The chain uses TRBV14 and TRBJ2-3; maybe TRBD2 (6 bases). The CDR3 contains 13 residues. Trimming cost V 1 base and J 5 bases, with 7 bases left between them. CDR1 and CDR2 from the germline V gene are SGHDN and FVKESK. CDR3 region: CASSQGAGDTQYF. The CDR3 region has the DNA TGTGCCAGCAGCCAAGGAGCGGGAGATACGCAGTATTTT.

J is TRBJ2-3 and V is TRBV5-1; D remains unclear. Germline V gene data show CDR1 as SGHRS and CDR2 as YFSETQ. Deletions cut 3 bases from V and 0 bases from J, with 14 bases between. The CDR3 is 16 amino acids. The CDR3: CASSSVSPRSTDTQYF. The CDR3 nucleotides are TGCGCCAGCAGCTCTGTCAGTCCCAGGAGCACAGATACGCAGTATTTT.

The rearrangement joins TRBV2 to TRBJ1-5; perhaps TRBD1 as D (5 bases). Trimming removed 8 bases at V and 4 bases at J, with 18 bases between. From germline, CDR1 is SNHLY and CDR2 FYNNEI. CDR3 size: 15 residues. The CDR3 region is CASSLREGRNQPQHF. CDR3 in DNA: TGTGCCAGCTCGCTCAGGGAGGGGAGGAATCAGCCCCAGCATTTT.

The rearrangement joins TRBV5-1 to TRBJ1-3; no clear D gene. The better agreement between TRBJ2-2 and the DNA end casts doubt on the J call. This CDR3 spans 13 amino acids. Per the germline V gene, CDR1 is SGHRS and CDR2 is YFSETQ. Here the CDR3 DNA reads TGCGCCAGCAGCCCCACATCAGGCCGGGAGCTGTTTTTT. This sequence encodes CASSPTSGRELFF.

This clone has a handful of counts. The CDR3 DNA reads TGCGCCAGCAGCTTCGGACAGGGGGCGGGTGGTGAAGCTTTCTTT. This sequence encodes CASSFGQGAGGEAFF. This chain connects TRBV5-1 to TRBJ1-1; 11 bases are a match to TRBD1. Germline assignment: CDR1 SGHRS and CDR2 YFSETQ. V lost 2 bases and J lost 7; bases outside the gene matches: 7. This CDR3 has 15 residues.

The chain uses TRBV6-4 and TRBJ1-2; D is ambiguous. Trimming removed 0 bases from V and 7 bases from J, with 9 bases in between. This CDR3 contains 13 residues. CDR1 and CDR2 from the germline V gene are MRHNA and SNTAGT. For the CDR3, the DNA is TGTGCCAGCAGTGACTCGGTACGAGGTGGCTACACCTTC. This sequence encodes CASSDSVRGGYTF.

This chain links TRBV24-1 with TRBJ1-1; D is uncertain. V dropped 5 bases and J dropped 4 bases, with 10 bases sitting between them. Germline CDR1 and CDR2: KGHDR and SFDVKD. This CDR3 is 13 amino acids long. CDR3 loop: CATSALTGTEAFF. The DNA of the CDR3 is TGTGCCACCAGTGCCCTAACGGGCACTGAAGCTTTCTTT.

The chain combines TRBV19 with TRBJ2-1, with D tentatively TRBD1 (6 bases). The CDR3 has 16 residues. V lost 4 bases to trimming and J lost 0 bases, with 13 bases between them. Germline V gene data show CDR1 as LNHDA and CDR2 as SQIVND (reference sequence). CDR3 nucleotide sequence: TGTGCCAGTAGTAAAACAGGGTGGAGCTCCTACAATGAGCAGTTCTTC. Its translation is CASSKTGWSSYNEQFF. Drawing the rest from reference TRBV19 and TRBJ2-1, the complete variable domain is DGGITQSPKYLFRKEGQNVTLSCEQNLNHDAMYWYRQDPGQGLRLIYYSQIVNDFQKGDIAEGYSVSREKKESFPLTVTSAQKNPTAFYLCASSKTGWSSYNEQFFGPGTRLTVL.

This clone has just a few counts. This chain uses TRBV24-1 with TRBJ1-2, with 11 bases fitting TRBD1. This CDR3 is built from 14 residues. V lost 9 bases to trimming and J lost 7 bases; unmatched junction nucleotides: 9. Germline CDR1 reads KGHDR; CDR2 reads SFDVKD. CDR3 in DNA: TGTGCCACCTCCTCCGGGACAGGGGGATTTGGCTACACCTTC. It is translated as CATSSGTGGFGYTF.

V gene TRBV4-1 combines with J gene TRBJ2-1, with D maybe TRBD1 (6 bases). From germline, CDR1 is MGHRA and CDR2 YSYEKL. V shed 0 bases and J shed 9 bases, with 12 bases lying between them. The CDR3 spans 14 residues. The chain's CDR3 is CASSQDPGDLEQFF. The CDR3 bases are TGCGCCAGCAGCCAAGACCCAGGGGATCTTGAGCAGTTCTTC.

The sample holds a few counts of this clone. The chain carries TRBV5-1 and TRBJ1-2; 7 positions match TRBD1. Germline CDR1 SGHRS, CDR2 YFSETQ. The CDR3 length is 14 residues. V was pared by 4 bases and J by 4 bases, with 7 bases of the junction left unmatched. The CDR3 loop reads CASSGGGGLYGYTF. DNA of the CDR3: TGCGCCAGCAGCGGTGGAGGGGGCCTCTATGGCTACACCTTC. The variable domain in full, completed from reference TRBV5-1 and TRBJ1-2, reads KAGVTQTPRYLIKTRGQQVTLSCSPISGHRSVSWYQQTPGQGLQFLFEYFSETQRNKGNFPGRFSGRQFSNSRSEMNVSTLELGDSALYLCASSGGGGLYGYTFGSGTRLTVV.

The V and J genes are TRBV19 and TRBJ1-1; weak D call: TRBD1 (5 bases). The CDR3 extends over 13 amino acids. Per the germline V gene, CDR1 is LNHDA and CDR2 is SQIVND (reference sequence). V gave up 5 bases and J gave up 5 bases, with 12 bases separating them. CDR3 in amino acids: CASSGQGWTEAFF. The DNA of the CDR3 is TGTGCCAGTAGTGGGCAGGGTTGGACTGAAGCTTTCTTT.